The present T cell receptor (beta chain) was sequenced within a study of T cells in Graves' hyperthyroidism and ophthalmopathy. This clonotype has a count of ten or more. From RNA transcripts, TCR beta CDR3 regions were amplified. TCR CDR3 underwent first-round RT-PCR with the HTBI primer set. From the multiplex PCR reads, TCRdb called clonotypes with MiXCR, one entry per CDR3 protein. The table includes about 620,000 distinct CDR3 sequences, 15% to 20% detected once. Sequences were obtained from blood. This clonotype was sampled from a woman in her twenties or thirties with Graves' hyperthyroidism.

CDR3 DNA: TGTGCCAGCAGCCAGGGGAGACAGGGCCCTTCCAATCAGCCCCAGCATTTT. Protein: CASSQGRQGPSNQPQHF. The rearrangement uses TRBV3-1 and TRBJ1-5; TRBD1 agrees at 7 bases. The CDR3 consists of 17 residues. CDR1 LGHDT and CDR2 YNNKEL come from the germline V gene (reference sequence). V shed 3 bases and J 3 bases; nucleotides not matched to a gene: 11. Supplemented by reference TRBV3-1 and TRBJ1-5, the full variable domain reads DTAVSQTPKYLVTQMGNDKSIKCEQNLGHDTMYWYKQDSKKFLKIMFSYNNKELIINETVPNRFSPKSPDKAHLNLHINSLELGDSAVYFCASSQGRQGPSNQPQHFGDGTRLSIL.